The following is a T cell receptor beta chain sequence with its context. The record originates from a study of control samples from healthy donors and cancer patients. V was trimmed by 6 bases and J by 4 bases, leaving 19 bases between them. In germline, CDR1 is SGHTS, CDR2 YDEGEE. This CDR3 comprises 15 residues. Method: immunoSEQ multiplex PCR; TCRdb's copy keeps in-frame clones and lacks some. In the table there are 95,000 to 100,000 clones, 85% to 90% of which are singletons. This clonotype originated in a young man in good health. The sequencing sample was made of blood. This chain connects TRBV5-8 to TRBJ1-2; D might be TRBD1 (6 bases). The CDR3, as DNA: TGTGCCAGCAACCTGGGGGCAGGGGCGACCTATGGCTACACCTTC. It translates to CASNLGAGATYGYTF.